This T cell receptor beta chain was identified during a study of T cell responses to AZD1222 COVID-19 vaccine (dated by TCRdb to 2020 to 2023). The study in broad terms: A total of over 230 trial participants underwent TCR sequencing, of whom more than 200 had received two doses of AZD1222 and about 25 had received two doses of the MenACWY control vaccine. Trial participants were enrolled by age into subgroups of 18-55, 56-69 and 70-plus years, and approximately 150, 30 and 60 TCR-sequenced participants, respectively, were included in these subgroups.

Study-wide conclusions, independent of this receptor: After two AZD1222 doses, spike-specific TCR breadth and depth were significantly higher than at day 0 and than in MenACWY recipients. No day 14 peak-response samples were available, so repertoires were characterized only after the peak T cell response. The 56-69-year group was small, and its depth increase did not reach significance, likely because of low power. Participants were mostly white British, with more females than males. The authors suggested clonal diversity may have been underestimated. Reportedly, almost half of the unique spike-specific TCRs recognized epitopes lying outside the regions that are mutated in the B.1.351 and B.1.1.7 variants. Only a handful of AZD1222 recipients were SARS-CoV-2 seropositive at baseline, limiting conclusions about previously exposed vaccinees. The vaccine-associated CD4 TCRs covered the entire spike protein, and the dominant responses fell in regions 160-218 and 743-854.

What the time point label conveys for this sample: about 28 days (+/-7) after the second vaccine dose. AZD1222 recipients with second doses at about 4 weeks or about 12 weeks were pooled, because spike-specific TCR depth and breadth did not differ between schedules. Samples from vaccinated people were obtained from the UK trials COV001 and COV002, which included a single-blind randomized controlled phase 2/3 trial of AZD1222 (ChAdOx1 nCoV-19) in healthy adults. For TCRbeta chain sequencing, PBMC samples were collected from trial participants at day 0 and at day 28 after the second dose. The V and J ends are trimmed by 3 bases and 12 bases, leaving 9 bases between them. The CDR3 runs 11 residues from the cysteine to the phenylalanine. The only DNA kept is the CDR3, 33 bases in frame from the first base. With respect to this clone: What this receptor recognizes is not known. Base qualities were left out, and no much larger clone turns up one base away.

The CDR3 regions of human TCRbeta chains were analyzed by immunosequencing. The study's own analysis went as follows. TCRs in the repertoires were matched against a reference library of SARS-CoV-2-specific TCRs that had been generated with the MIRA antigen-specificity platform. Breadth was defined as the fraction of unique TCRs that were SARS-CoV-2-associated, and depth was defined as the fraction of total T cells that were SARS-CoV-2-associated. Each spike-specific TCR was assigned to its reactive spike region and to a CD4 or CD8 class using the MIRA data. Log10-transformed breadth and depth values were compared by one-way ANOVA with Sidak's multiple comparisons tests. In its TCRdb copy, this immuneACCESS table keeps in-frame sequences only and misses some clones. Where compared with another copy, unresolved V genes explain less than half of these, and the others have no known cause. That table supplies the V and J calls and clone size; D and trimming were determined from the DNA. The sample table contains 100,000 to 150,000 clones; only one count was recorded for more than 85% of them. Around 3% of the sample lies in the top ten.

Here the chain combines TRBV12-3 or TRBV12-4 and TRBJ2-1; the D gene cannot be resolved reliably. The sequencing used peripheral blood, collected 28 days after the second AZD1222 dose. This clonotype originated in an adult who received the AZD1222 COVID-19 vaccine. The CDR3 reads as follows: CASSFGVGQFF. The sequence in DNA is TGTGCCAGCAGTTTTGGGGTAGGGCAGTTCTTC.